This paragraph covers one TCR beta chain sequence. It lacks a known antigen. Base qualities are not at hand, and no much larger clone is one base apart. The sample belongs to a study of long-term antiretroviral therapy in people with HIV (dated by TCRdb to between 2021 and 2024). Study-level background: Collection of the earliest samples took place about a decade ahead of the 2015 WHO recommendation for immediate ART, at a time when ART was typically delayed until CD4 counts fell. Test extractions of a monoclonal T-cell line alongside a few dozen polyclonal samples showed no cross-contamination during QIAcube processing. A total of around 190 cryopreserved PBMC samples came from 25 to 35 adults with confirmed HIV infection and were collected serially over a mean of roughly six years (range 1-12). This retrospective serial study examined whether starting ART and sustained HIV suppression were associated with changes in the composition and diversity of the TRB repertoire in peripheral blood. Among the 25 to 30 participants with HIV, over nine were female. Overall study results and their limits: Limited PBMC availability meant only the TCR beta chain was sequenced, without alpha chain pairing. At every time point, the repertoire was dominated by expanded TRB clones first identified before ART initiation, although this dominance fluctuated and, in many PLHIV, declined after ART. Starting ART was linked to a significant rise in TRB diversity, yet even with long-term ART the diversity remained significantly lower than in transplant donor controls. Inferences about post-ART repertoire changes were limited because no data were available on ART adherence, viral resistance or therapy changes. HIV repertoires had narrower CDR3 length ranges than controls, and the network structure suggested an antigen-experienced repertoire that shifted only slightly toward naive after ART. Because pre-ART samples had limited cell numbers, unsorted PBMC were profiled rather than sorted CD4+ and CD8+ T cells. The samples span the years 2004 to 2017, and the ART regimens used may be less effective than current regimens.

To be included, a participant needed at least one PBMC sample from before ART initiation plus at least two post-ART samples. Treatment was received in the United States of America by all participants with HIV. Cryopreserved samples of roughly 0.95-10 million PBMC were thawed and washed before DNA extraction. At the time of the earliest PBMC sample, participants with HIV were aged between roughly 23 and 60 years. PBMC samples were contributed by each participant from 1-4 timepoints before ART initiation and 2-8 timepoints after ART initiation, with a median of 7 samples. For every participant, serial HIV viral load, CD4+ T-cell count, ART history and demographic data were obtained. A Qiagen kit on a QIAcube was used to extract genomic DNA from unsorted PBMC, with samples processed in batches of 12. The immunoSEQ hsTCRB v3.0 assay was used at survey level resolution to sequence the TRB variable region. The targeted TRB sequencing depth was roughly 40,000-50,000 T-cell genomes per sample. TRB libraries were pooled and sequenced on an Illumina MiSeq using a v3 150-cycle kit. In the original analysis: Repertoire analysis ran in R within a reproducible Nextflow workflow covering QC, data transformation and analysis. LymphoSeq2, an R package for exploring AIRR-Seq data, was used to implement the custom analyses. A handful of samples that yielded fewer than 5000 total TRB sequences were excluded, so that more than 150 HIV repertoires were analyzed. Among the roughly 190 retained HIV repertoires, about 60 were collected before ART initiation and approximately 130 were collected after ART initiation. Repertoires were downsampled to 5000 TRB nucleotide sequences, and summary statistics were averaged over 100 downsampling iterations. The analysis kept only TRB sequences whose CDR3 regions were at least seven amino acids long. Diversity was assessed using a clonality score derived from Shannon entropy and using the Gini coefficient. In repertoire networks, the top 5000 CDR3 amino acid sequences were linked whenever an edit distance of one separated two sequences. For TRB CDR3 amino acid sequences, antigen specificity groups and MHC restriction were predicted with GLIPH2. To flag known CMV, EBV, HIV or tissue antigen associations, CDR3 amino acid sequences were matched against VDJdb and McPAS-TCR. Pre-ART, post-ART and control groups were compared with Wilcoxon signed-rank tests and Holm-Bonferroni correction. Not all clones reach the TCRdb copy of this immuneACCESS table, which keeps in-frame sequences only. Checked studies attribute under half of the gap to unresolved V genes and leave the rest unexplained. D and trimming were read from the DNA, whereas the V and J calls and clone size are those reported in that table. The sample table lists fewer than 45,000 clones, roughly 82% of them with a count of one. Of the sample, 13% is held by the ten largest clones.

This receptor was obtained from a man aged 18 to 35 with HIV. The sample in question was unsorted PBMCs, obtained 0.3 years after starting antiretroviral therapy.

The CDR3 has the sequence CASSLGRRDGVGELFF. Read as DNA, the sequence is TGTGCCAGCAGCTTAGGACGGCGGGATGGGGTCGGGGAGCTGTTTTTT. The chain joins TRBV7-2 to TRBJ2-2; D gene: possibly TRBD2, on 6 matching bases. The germline ends are 16 bases apart after V is trimmed by 1 base and J by 7 bases. Sequences SGHTA (CDR1) and FQGNSA (CDR2) are obtained from the germline V gene. Reading from cysteine to phenylalanine, the CDR3 counts 16 amino acids. Only CDR3 DNA remains: 48 bases, in frame from the first base.